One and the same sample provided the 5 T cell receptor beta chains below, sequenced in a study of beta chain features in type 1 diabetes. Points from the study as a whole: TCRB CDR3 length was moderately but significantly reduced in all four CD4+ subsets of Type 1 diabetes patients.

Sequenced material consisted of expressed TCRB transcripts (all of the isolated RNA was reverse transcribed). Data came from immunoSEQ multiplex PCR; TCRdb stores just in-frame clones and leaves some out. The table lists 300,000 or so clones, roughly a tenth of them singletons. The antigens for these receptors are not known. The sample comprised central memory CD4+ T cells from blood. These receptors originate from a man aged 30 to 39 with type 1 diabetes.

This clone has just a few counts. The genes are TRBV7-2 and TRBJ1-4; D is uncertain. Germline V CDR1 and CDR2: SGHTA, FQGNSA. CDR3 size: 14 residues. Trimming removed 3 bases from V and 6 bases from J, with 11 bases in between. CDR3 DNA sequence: TGTGCCAGCAGCTTTAACGCCGGGGATGAAAAACTGTTTTTT. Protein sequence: CASSFNAGDEKLFF. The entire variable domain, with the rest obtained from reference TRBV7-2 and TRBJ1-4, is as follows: GAGVSQSPSNKVTEKGKDVELRCDPISGHTALYWYRQSLGQGLEFLIYFQGNSAPDKSGLPSDRFSAERTGGSVSTLTIQRTQQEDSAVYLCASSFNAGDEKLFFGSGTQLSVL.

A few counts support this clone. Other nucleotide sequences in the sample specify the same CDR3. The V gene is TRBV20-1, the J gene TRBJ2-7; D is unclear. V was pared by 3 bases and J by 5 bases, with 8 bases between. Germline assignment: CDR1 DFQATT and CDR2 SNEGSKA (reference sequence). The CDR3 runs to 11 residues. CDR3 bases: TGCAGTGCTAGGTCTCCGGACGAGCAGTACTTC. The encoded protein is CSARSPDEQYF.

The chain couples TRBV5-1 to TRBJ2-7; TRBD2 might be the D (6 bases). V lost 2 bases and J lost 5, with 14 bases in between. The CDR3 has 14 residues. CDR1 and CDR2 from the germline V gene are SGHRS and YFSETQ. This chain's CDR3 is CASSFRGGGDEQYF. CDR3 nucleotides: TGCGCCAGCAGCTTCCGAGGCGGAGGGGACGAGCAGTACTTC. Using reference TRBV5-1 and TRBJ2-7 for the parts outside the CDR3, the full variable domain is KAGVTQTPRYLIKTRGQQVTLSCSPISGHRSVSWYQQTPGQGLQFLFEYFSETQRNKGNFPGRFSGRQFSNSRSEMNVSTLELGDSALYLCASSFRGGGDEQYFGPGTRLTVT.

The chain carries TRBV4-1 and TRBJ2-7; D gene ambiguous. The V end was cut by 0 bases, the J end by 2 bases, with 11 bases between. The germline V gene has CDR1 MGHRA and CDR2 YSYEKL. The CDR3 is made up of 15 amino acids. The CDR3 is CASSQEITITYEQYF. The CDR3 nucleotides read TGCGCCAGCAGCCAAGAAATTACCATTACCTACGAGCAGTACTTC.

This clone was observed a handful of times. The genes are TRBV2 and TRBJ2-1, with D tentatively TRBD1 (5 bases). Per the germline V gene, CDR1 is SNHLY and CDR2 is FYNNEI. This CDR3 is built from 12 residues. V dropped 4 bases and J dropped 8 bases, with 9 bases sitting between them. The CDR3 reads CASSVRGDEQFF. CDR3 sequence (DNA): TGTGCCAGCAGTGTAAGGGGTGATGAGCAGTTCTTC.